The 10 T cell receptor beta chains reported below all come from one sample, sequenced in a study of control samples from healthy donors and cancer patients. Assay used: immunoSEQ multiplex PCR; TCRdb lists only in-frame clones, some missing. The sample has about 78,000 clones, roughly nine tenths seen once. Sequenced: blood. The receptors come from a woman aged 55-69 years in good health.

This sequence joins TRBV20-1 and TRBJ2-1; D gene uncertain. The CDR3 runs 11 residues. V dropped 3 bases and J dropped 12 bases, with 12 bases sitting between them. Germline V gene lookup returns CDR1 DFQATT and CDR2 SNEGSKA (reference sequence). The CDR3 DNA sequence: TGCAGTGCTAGTTTAGGGCTACCGCAGTTCTTC. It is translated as CSASLGLPQFF.

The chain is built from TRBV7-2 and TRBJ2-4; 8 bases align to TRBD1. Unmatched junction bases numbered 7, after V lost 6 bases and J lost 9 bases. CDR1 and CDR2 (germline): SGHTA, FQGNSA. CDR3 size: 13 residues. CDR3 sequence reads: CASRVTGEAIQYF. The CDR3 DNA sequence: TGTGCCAGCAGAGTGACAGGGGAGGCCATTCAGTACTTC.

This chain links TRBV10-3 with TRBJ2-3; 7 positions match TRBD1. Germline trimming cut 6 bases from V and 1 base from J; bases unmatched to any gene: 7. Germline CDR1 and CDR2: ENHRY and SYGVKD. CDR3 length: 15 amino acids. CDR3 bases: TGTGCCATCAGATCGACAGGGCCCGGCACAGATACGCAGTATTTT. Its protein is CAIRSTGPGTDTQYF.

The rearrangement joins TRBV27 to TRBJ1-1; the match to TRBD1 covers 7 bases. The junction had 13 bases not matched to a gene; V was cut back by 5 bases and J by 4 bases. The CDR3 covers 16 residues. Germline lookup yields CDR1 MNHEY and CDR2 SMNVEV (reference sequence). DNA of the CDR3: TGTGCCAGCAGTACGTCAGGGGGAGAGGTAGGCACTGAAGCTTTCTTT. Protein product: CASSTSGGEVGTEAFF.

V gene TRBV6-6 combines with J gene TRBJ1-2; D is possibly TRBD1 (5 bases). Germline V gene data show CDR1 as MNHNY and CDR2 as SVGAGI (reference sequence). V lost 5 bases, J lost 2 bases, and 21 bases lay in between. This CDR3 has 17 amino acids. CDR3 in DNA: TGTGCCAGCAGTCTAGGGGCAGGAGTATCGCTAAACTATGGCTACACCTTC. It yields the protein CASSLGAGVSLNYGYTF.

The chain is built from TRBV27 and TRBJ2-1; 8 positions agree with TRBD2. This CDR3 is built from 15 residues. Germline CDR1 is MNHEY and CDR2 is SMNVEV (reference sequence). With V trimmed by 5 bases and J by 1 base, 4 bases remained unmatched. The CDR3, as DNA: TGTGCCAGCAGTCCCTTAGCGGGATCCTACAATGAGCAGTTCTTC. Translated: CASSPLAGSYNEQFF.

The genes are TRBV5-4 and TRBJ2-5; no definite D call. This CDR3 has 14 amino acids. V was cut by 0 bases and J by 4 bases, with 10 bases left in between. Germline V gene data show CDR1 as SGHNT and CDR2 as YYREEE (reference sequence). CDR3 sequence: CASSLAGDSETQYF. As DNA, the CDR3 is TGTGCCAGCAGCTTGGCCGGCGATTCAGAGACCCAGTACTTC.

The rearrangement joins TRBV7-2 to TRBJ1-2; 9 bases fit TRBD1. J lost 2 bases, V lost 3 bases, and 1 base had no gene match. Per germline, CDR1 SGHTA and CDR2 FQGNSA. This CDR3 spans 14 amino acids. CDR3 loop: CASSFGTGNYGYTF. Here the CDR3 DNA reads TGTGCCAGCAGCTTCGGGACAGGGAACTATGGCTACACCTTC.

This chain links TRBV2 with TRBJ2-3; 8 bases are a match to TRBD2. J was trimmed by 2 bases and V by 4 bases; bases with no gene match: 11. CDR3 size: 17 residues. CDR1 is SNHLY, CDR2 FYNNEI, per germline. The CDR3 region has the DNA TGTGCCAGCAGTGTAAGGAGGAGTAGCGGGGTCACAGATACGCAGTATTTT. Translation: CASSVRRSSGVTDTQYF.

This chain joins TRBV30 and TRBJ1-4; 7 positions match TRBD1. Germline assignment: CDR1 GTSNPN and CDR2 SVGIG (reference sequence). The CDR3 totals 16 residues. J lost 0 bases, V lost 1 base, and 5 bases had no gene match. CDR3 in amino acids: CAWSASGGATNEKLFF. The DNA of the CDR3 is TGTGCCTGGAGTGCCTCAGGGGGGGCAACTAATGAAAAACTGTTTTTT.